The source of this T cell receptor (beta chain) is a study of cytomegalovirus exposure and HLA in healthy donors. With 60 Vbeta and 13 Jbeta primers, the PCR was carried out. As processed by the authors: The count from a later analysis was tens of millions of unique TCR beta chains, some 10 million of them shared. TCRdb keeps only in-frame clones here, not all; method: immunoSEQ multiplex PCR. The V and J calls and the clone size are those of that table, but D and trimming were determined from the DNA. Of about 140,000 clones in the sample, 68% were seen once. Unmatched junction bases numbered 7, after V lost 5 bases and J lost 5 bases. Germline CDR1 MNHNS, CDR2 SASEGT. The CDR3 length is 15 residues.

The rearrangement links TRBV6-1 to TRBJ1-5; TRBD1 matches at 9 bases. The sequence derives from a man between 60 and 70 years old in good health and CMV-seronegative. Sequencing was carried out using PBMCs. CDR3 loop: CASSPGTGSHQPQHF. The CDR3, as DNA: TGTGCCAGCAGTCCCGGGACAGGGAGTCATCAGCCCCAGCATTTT.